One sample yielded the 17 T cell receptor beta chains listed below, sequenced in a study of blood T cell repertoires in COVID-19 (dated by TCRdb to the early 2020s). Receptors were amplified or captured by the immunoSEQ multiplex PCR assay. Here the immuneACCESS table is served through TCRdb, limited to in-frame sequences with V and J called. Missing clones are a known gap in these copies; in checked studies unresolved V genes cover under half, and the rest lacks a known reason. The sample records around 280,000 clones, roughly 90% of which are singletons. The ten largest clones take up 1.7% of the sample. What was sequenced was PBMCs or T cells enriched from blood (not recorded which). The receptors stem from a woman aged 18-35 years with acute COVID-19.

The CDR3 DNA follows: TGTGCCAGCAGTTCGCCGGGACTAGCGGCAAGCACAGATACGCAGTATTTT. Its protein product is CASSSPGLAASTDTQYF. This chain links TRBV27 with TRBJ2-3; 11 nucleotides match TRBD2. V lost 4 bases and J lost 0; bases outside the gene matches: 6. The CDR3 runs to 17 residues. Germline V gene sequence: CDR1 MNHEY, CDR2 SMNVEV (reference sequence).

This CDR3 reads CASRRGLAGSNEQFF. The CDR3 nucleotides read TGTGCCAGCAGACGGGGACTAGCGGGATCAAATGAGCAGTTCTTC. The chain links TRBV5-4 to TRBJ2-1, with 13 nucleotides matching TRBD2. V gave up 5 bases and J gave up 7 bases; unmatched junction bases: 6. The CDR3 covers 15 residues. Germline V lookup: CDR1 SGHNT, CDR2 YYREEE (reference sequence).

This clone showed up just a few times. V usage is TRBV5-1 and J usage is TRBJ1-6; 8 positions agree with TRBD1. The CDR3 is 15 amino acids. Germline CDR1 is SGHRS and CDR2 is YFSETQ. V trimming: 0 bases; J trimming: 10 bases; junction bases outside the gene matches: 6. CDR3 sequence (DNA): TGCGCCAGCAGCTTGGGCGACAGGGGAGCCTCACCCCTCCACTTT. Encoded protein: CASSLGDRGASPLHF.

V and J are TRBV2 and TRBJ2-5, with 9 bases aligning to TRBD2. CDR1 and CDR2 (germline): SNHLY, FYNNEI. Trimming cost V 8 bases and J 5 bases; bases outside gene matches: 15. This CDR3 comprises 16 residues. The CDR3 is CASQRTSASVQETQYF. The CDR3 region has the DNA TGTGCCAGCCAAAGGACTAGCGCTAGCGTCCAGGAGACCCAGTACTTC.

The V gene is TRBV21-1, the J gene TRBJ2-7; the DNA was not compared with TRBD2, the D call given in the table. TRBV21-1 is a pseudogene segment. This CDR3 comprises 15 residues. CDR3 in amino acids: CASSKRGAGAYEQYF. DNA for the CDR3: TGTGCCAGCAGCAAAAGGGGAGCGGGCGCCTACGAGCAGTACTTC.

The sample holds a few counts of this clone. The chain links TRBV11-2 to TRBJ2-7; 14 positions agree with TRBD2. Looked up from germline, CDR1 is SGHAT and CDR2 is FQNNGV. Unmatched junction bases numbered 6, after V lost 5 bases and J lost 3 bases. The CDR3 covers 16 residues. This CDR3 reads CASSPRTSGRYYEQYF. CDR3 DNA sequence: TGTGCCAGCAGCCCAAGGACTAGCGGGAGGTACTACGAGCAGTACTTC. The whole variable domain, filled in from reference TRBV11-2 and TRBJ2-7, reads EAGVAQSPRYKIIEKRQSVAFWCNPISGHATLYWYQQILGQGPKLLIQFQNNGVVDDSQLPKDRFSAERLKGVDSTLKIQPAKLEDSAVYLCASSPRTSGRYYEQYFGPGTRLTVT.

The V call is TRBV12-3 or TRBV12-4, the J call TRBJ1-3; no reliable D call. The V gene lost 7 bases and the J gene lost 0 bases, with 4 bases spanning the gap. The CDR3 extends over 12 amino acids. For the CDR3, the DNA is TGTGCCAGCAAGCCCTCTGGAAACACCATATATTTT. It specifies CASKPSGNTIYF.

The chain employs TRBV5-6 and TRBJ2-1; 8 bases map to TRBD1. The CDR3 totals 14 residues. In germline, CDR1 is SGHDT, CDR2 YYEEEE. V shed 2 bases and J 8 bases; nucleotides not matched to a gene: 6. The CDR3 nucleotides read TGTGCCAGCAGCTTCGGGACAGGTCATTATGAGCAGTTCTTC. This sequence encodes CASSFGTGHYEQFF.

The chain couples TRBV10-2 to TRBJ2-1; 9 bases map to TRBD1. Germline V gene data show CDR1 as WSHSY and CDR2 as SAAADI. Trimming at V came to 8 bases and at J to 6 bases, leaving 8 bases not matched to a gene. The CDR3 has 14 residues. This CDR3 reads CASYRDREINEQFF. CDR3 nucleotides: TGCGCCAGCTATCGGGACAGGGAAATCAATGAGCAGTTCTTC.

The V gene is TRBV5-1, the J gene TRBJ2-4; D may be TRBD1 (6 bases). The CDR3 is made up of 16 amino acids. The V gene's germline CDR1 is SGHRS and CDR2 YFSETQ. The ends were cut back, 4 bases at V and 0 bases at J, with 14 bases in the middle. CDR3 DNA: TGCGCCAGCAGCACAGGGACCTACGTAGCCAAAAACATTCAGTACTTC. Translated, it gives CASSTGTYVAKNIQYF.

The rearrangement links TRBV28 to TRBJ2-1; no firm D call. The length of the CDR3 is 11 residues. Germline CDR1 is MDHEN and CDR2 is SYDVKM. V lost 6 bases, J lost 8 bases, and 8 bases lay in between. DNA of the CDR3: TGTGCCAGCAGCCTAGGCGATGAGCAGTTCTTC. Translation: CASSLGDEQFF.

V is TRBV7-2 and J is TRBJ2-3; D is possibly TRBD1 (5 bases). CDR3 length: 16 amino acids. CDR1 and CDR2 from the germline V gene are SGHTA and FQGNSA. Deletions cut 4 bases from V and 4 bases from J, with 18 bases between. CDR3 amino acids: CASSSVGARVADTQYF. The CDR3 bases are TGTGCCAGCAGCTCAGTCGGCGCCAGGGTGGCAGATACGCAGTATTTT.

V gene TRBV18 combines with J gene TRBJ2-2; 13 nucleotides agree with TRBD2. Germline-derived CDR1 and CDR2 are KGHSH and LQKENI. This CDR3 has 20 residues. The V segment lost 5 bases and the J segment 0 bases; nucleotides outside the gene matches: 12. The CDR3 loop reads CASSFSTGLAGSANTGELFF. The DNA of the CDR3 is TGTGCCAGCTCATTCTCGACGGGACTAGCGGGATCCGCGAACACCGGGGAGCTGTTTTTT.

The chain employs TRBV4-2 and TRBJ2-5; D remains ambiguous. Germline CDR1 reads LGHNA; CDR2 reads YNFKEQ. The ends were cut back, 2 bases at V and 4 bases at J, with 11 bases in the middle. The CDR3 spans 14 residues. The CDR3 bases are TGTGCCAGCAGCCAACCGGGTCCGCGAGAGACCCAGTACTTC. Translated: CASSQPGPRETQYF.

The chain joins TRBV2 to TRBJ1-2, with no clear D. Looked up from germline, CDR1 is SNHLY and CDR2 is FYNNEI. The V and J ends lost 0 bases and 5 bases respectively, with 7 bases between them. The CDR3 loop spans 13 amino acids. DNA of the CDR3: TGTGCCAGCAGTGAAGCGGGCCGGTATGGCTACACCTTC. Protein product: CASSEAGRYGYTF.

V and J are TRBV29-1 and TRBJ1-3, with a possible D match to TRBD1 (5 bases). V was clipped by 4 bases and J by 0 bases, with 13 bases between them. Germline V gene sequence: CDR1 SQVTM, CDR2 ANQGSEA. The CDR3 consists of 15 residues. CDR3 coding DNA: TGCAGCGTTGCTGAGGACACGAGCTCTGGAAACACCATATATTTT. Translated, it gives CSVAEDTSSGNTIYF.

The CDR3 reads CASSLNPTVQDTEAFF. DNA of the CDR3: TGTGCCAGCAGCTTAAACCCCACCGTACAGGACACTGAAGCTTTCTTT. This chain connects TRBV7-3 to TRBJ1-1; possible D gene TRBD1, 5 bases. CDR1 is SGHTA and CDR2 is FQGTGA in the germline V gene. Trimming cost V 1 base and J 3 bases, with 15 bases left between them. The CDR3 is 16 amino acids.